What follows are 18 T cell receptor beta chains derived from one specimen sequenced in a study of shared clonotypes between healthy human individuals. Measured with immunoSEQ multiplex PCR; TCRdb has only the in-frame clones, and not every one. The sample shows about 2 million clones, about 95% of them seen only once. CD45RO-negative, CCR7-selected cells formed the naive CD8 fraction, which excluded terminally differentiated effector memory CD45RA+ cells. Source material: naive CD8+ T cells sorted from blood. The receptors come from a man younger than 35 in good health.

The rearrangement links TRBV14 to TRBJ2-3, with D perhaps matching TRBD1 or TRBD2 (6 bases each). In germline, CDR1 is SGHDN, CDR2 FVKESK. The V and J ends lost 5 bases and 4 bases respectively, with 19 bases between them. The CDR3 consists of 16 residues. DNA for the CDR3: TGTGCCAGCAGCTTCATCAAAGGGGGAGGCCCAGATACGCAGTATTTT. Protein: CASSFIKGGGPDTQYF. The entire variable domain, with the rest obtained from reference TRBV14 and TRBJ2-3, is as follows: EAGVTQFPSHSVIEKGQTVTLRCDPISGHDNLYWYRRVMGKEIKFLLHFVKESKQDESGMPNNRFLAERTGGTYSTLKVQPAELEDSGVYFCASSFIKGGGPDTQYFGPGTRLTVL.

This chain connects TRBV6-1 to TRBJ1-5, with D uncertain. CDR3 length equals 14 residues. From germline, CDR1 is MNHNS and CDR2 SASEGT. The V gene lost 6 bases and the J gene lost 1 base, with 10 bases spanning the gap. The CDR3 region is CASSRGPSNQPQHF. The CDR3 nucleotides are TGTGCCAGCAGCCGAGGACCGAGCAATCAGCCCCAGCATTTT.

This clone was seen only once. The gene calls are TRBV6-5 and TRBJ2-6; tentatively, D is TRBD2 (5 bases). The CDR3 is 12 amino acids. Germline V gene data show CDR1 as MNHEY and CDR2 as SVGAGI. Trimming shortened V by 5 bases and J by 8 bases, and 7 bases separated the two germline ends. The CDR3: CASSPDSNVLTF. DNA for the CDR3: TGTGCCAGCAGTCCGGACTCCAACGTCCTGACTTTC.

This chain links TRBV9 with TRBJ1-1; D may be TRBD1 (5 bases). V was shortened by 3 bases and J by 1 base, with 13 bases between the two germline ends. CDR3 length: 15 residues. Germline-derived CDR1 and CDR2 are SGDLS and YYNGEE. The CDR3 DNA follows: TGTGCCAGCAGCGACGCAGGGACGGAGAACACTGAAGCTTTCTTT. Its protein product is CASSDAGTENTEAFF.

The rearrangement joins TRBV15 to TRBJ2-3; no clear D gene. The CDR3 runs 17 residues. Germline V gene data show CDR1 as LNHNV and CDR2 as YYDKDF (reference sequence). The V and J ends lost 3 bases and 1 base respectively, with 17 bases between them. The CDR3 bases are TGTGCCACCAGCAGTCCCCTTTCCTCGGACGGCACAGATACGCAGTATTTT. It encodes CATSSPLSSDGTDTQYF.

The chain employs TRBV5-1 and TRBJ2-3; D remains unclear. Trimming stripped 4 bases from V and 6 bases from J, with 18 bases between. This CDR3 is built from 15 residues. The germline gives CDR1 SGHRS, CDR2 YFSETQ. CDR3 in amino acids: CASSLLGLYTDTQYF. As DNA, the CDR3 is TGCGCCAGCAGCCTCTTGGGTCTTTACACTGATACGCAGTATTTT. The full variable domain, completed using reference TRBV5-1 and TRBJ2-3, is KAGVTQTPRYLIKTRGQQVTLSCSPISGHRSVSWYQQTPGQGLQFLFEYFSETQRNKGNFPGRFSGRQFSNSRSEMNVSTLELGDSALYLCASSLLGLYTDTQYFGPGTRLTVL.

The chain employs TRBV13 and TRBJ2-2, with D perhaps TRBD2 (7 bases). The length of the CDR3 is 15 residues. With 3 bases removed from V and 4 bases from J, the gap between germline ends came to 12 bases. Germline CDR1 and CDR2: PRHDT and FYEKMQ (reference sequence). The CDR3 DNA reads as TGTGCCAGCAGCTTTCGGGGGGCCGGCACCGGGGAGCTGTTTTTT. This encodes CASSFRGAGTGELFF.

The V gene is TRBV7-9, the J gene TRBJ1-3; no reliable D call. The V end was cut by 5 bases, the J end by 0 bases, with 8 bases between. The germline CDR1 and CDR2 sequences are SEHNR and FQNEAQ (reference sequence). The length of the CDR3 is 14 residues. The CDR3 spells CASSQAGSGNTIYF. CDR3 DNA sequence: TGTGCCAGCAGCCAGGCTGGCTCTGGAAACACCATATATTTT. Full variable domain (missing parts from reference TRBV7-9 and TRBJ1-3): DTGVSQNPRHKITKRGQNVTFRCDPISEHNRLYWYRQTLGQGPEFLTYFQNEAQLEKSRLLSDRFSAERPKGSFSTLEIQRTEQGDSAMYLCASSQAGSGNTIYFGEGSWLTVV.

Comments on this clone: This sample also contains other DNA sequences that code for the same CDR3. The chain has TRBV27 and TRBJ1-5; the D gene is possibly TRBD1 (5 bases). Trimming removed 0 bases at V and 1 base at J, with 7 bases between. Germline V CDR1 and CDR2: MNHEY, SMNVEV (reference sequence). The CDR3 totals 15 residues. The CDR3 DNA reads TGTGCCAGCAGTTTATCGCGGGGGAGCAATCAGCCCCAGCATTTT. As protein: CASSLSRGSNQPQHF.

This sequence joins TRBV19 and TRBJ1-6, with TRBD1 identical over 10 bases. The CDR3 has 15 residues. In germline, CDR1 is LNHDA, CDR2 SQIVND (reference sequence). The J segment lost 10 bases and the V segment lost 2 bases, leaving 5 bases of the junction unmatched. This CDR3 is CASSIMGTGVSPLHF. CDR3 nucleotides: TGTGCCAGTAGTATAATGGGGACAGGGGTCTCACCCCTCCACTTT.

The chain has TRBV5-1 and TRBJ1-4; 7 bases line up with TRBD1. V trimming: 1 base; J trimming: 0 bases; junction bases outside the gene matches: 21. Looked up from germline, CDR1 is SGHRS and CDR2 is YFSETQ. This CDR3 is 22 amino acids long. As DNA, the CDR3 is TGCGCCAGCAGCTTGCCTGGGTTGTGGTGGGACAGCACAATCGCAACTAATGAAAAACTGTTTTTT. Translated: CASSLPGLWWDSTIATNEKLFF.

The genes are TRBV27 and TRBJ2-5; the D gene is possibly TRBD1 (6 bases). The CDR3 runs 12 residues. In germline, CDR1 is MNHEY, CDR2 SMNVEV (reference sequence). V lost 7 bases and J 7 bases, leaving 13 bases between the germline ends. The CDR3 sequence: CASTGTPGTQYF. CDR3 in DNA: TGTGCCAGCACCGGGACACCTGGGACCCAGTACTTC.

V gene TRBV27 combines with J gene TRBJ1-2; D remains unclear. The CDR3 has 13 amino acids. The V and J ends lost 4 bases and 1 base respectively, with 7 bases between them. The V gene's germline CDR1 is MNHEY and CDR2 SMNVEV (reference sequence). The CDR3 nucleotides read TGTGCCAGCAGTTCCGAGGGTAACTATGGCTACACCTTC. It specifies CASSSEGNYGYTF.

V gene TRBV7-8 combines with J gene TRBJ2-1; D gene unclear. The CDR3 has 17 residues. Germline CDR1 and CDR2: SGHVS and FQNEAQ. V lost 0 bases and J lost 0, with 12 bases in between. The CDR3 spells CASSLAVVDSSYNEQFF. The CDR3 DNA reads as TGTGCCAGCAGCTTAGCCGTGGTGGATTCCTCCTACAATGAGCAGTTCTTC.

The chain joins TRBV7-9 to TRBJ2-7; 12 nucleotides align to TRBD2. The V and J ends lost 3 bases and 2 bases, in that order; junction bases with no gene match: 5. From germline, CDR1 is SEHNR and CDR2 FQNEAQ (reference sequence). There are 16 residues in the CDR3. CDR3 protein: CASSFHGLAGPYEQYF. CDR3 coding DNA: TGTGCCAGCAGCTTCCACGGACTAGCGGGGCCCTACGAGCAGTACTTC. Full variable domain (missing parts from reference TRBV7-9 and TRBJ2-7): DTGVSQNPRHKITKRGQNVTFRCDPISEHNRLYWYRQTLGQGPEFLTYFQNEAQLEKSRLLSDRFSAERPKGSFSTLEIQRTEQGDSAMYLCASSFHGLAGPYEQYFGPGTRLTVT.

CDR3 DNA sequence: TGTGCCAGTAGTCAGTTCGACAGTGACCAAGAGACCCAGTACTTC. Residues: CASSQFDSDQETQYF. The chain joins TRBV19 to TRBJ2-5; TRBD1 is a possible D gene (5 bases). The CDR3 totals 15 residues. V was clipped by 5 bases and J by 0 bases, with 13 bases between them. From germline, CDR1 is LNHDA and CDR2 SQIVND (reference sequence).

This chain connects TRBV7-2 to TRBJ2-5; a possible D gene is TRBD2 (5 bases). Germline CDR1 and CDR2: SGHTA and FQGNSA. V was cut by 3 bases and J by 3 bases, with 14 bases left in between. This CDR3 is built from 15 residues. The CDR3 DNA follows: TGTGCCAGCAGCTTGGGAGAAGCGATCAAAGAGACCCAGTACTTC. This sequence encodes CASSLGEAIKETQYF.

This clone was seen a few times. At the DNA level, this CDR3 is encoded by other sequences in the same sample as well. This chain connects TRBV27 to TRBJ1-1; D gene uncertain. This CDR3 contains 13 residues. V was cut by 0 bases and J by 0 bases, with 2 bases left in between. Germline V CDR1 and CDR2: MNHEY, SMNVEV (reference sequence). CDR3 sequence (DNA): TGTGCCAGCAGTTTATCTGTGAACACTGAAGCTTTCTTT. Its protein product is CASSLSVNTEAFF.